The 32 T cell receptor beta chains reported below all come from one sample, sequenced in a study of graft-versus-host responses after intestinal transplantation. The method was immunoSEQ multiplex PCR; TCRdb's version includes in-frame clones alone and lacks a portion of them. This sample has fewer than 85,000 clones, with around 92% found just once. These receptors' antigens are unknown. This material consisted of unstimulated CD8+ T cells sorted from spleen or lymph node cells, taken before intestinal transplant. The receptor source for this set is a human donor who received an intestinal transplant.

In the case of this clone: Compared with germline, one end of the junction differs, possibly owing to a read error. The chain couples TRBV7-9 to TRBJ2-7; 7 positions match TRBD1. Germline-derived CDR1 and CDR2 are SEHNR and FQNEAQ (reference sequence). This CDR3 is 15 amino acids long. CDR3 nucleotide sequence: TGTGCCAGCAGCATTTACCGGGACAGCAACTACGAGCAGCACTTC. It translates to CASSIYRDSNYEQHF.

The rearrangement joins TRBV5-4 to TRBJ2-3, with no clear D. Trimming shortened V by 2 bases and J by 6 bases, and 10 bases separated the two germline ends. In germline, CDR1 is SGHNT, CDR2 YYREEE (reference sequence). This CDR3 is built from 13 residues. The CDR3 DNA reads TGTGCCAGCAGCTTTCCCCCCGGTGATACGCAGTATTTT. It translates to CASSFPPGDTQYF. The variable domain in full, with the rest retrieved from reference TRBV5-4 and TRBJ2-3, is ETGVTQSPTHLIKTRGQQVTLRCSSQSGHNTVSWYQQALGQGPQFIFQYYREEENGRGNFPPRFSGLQFPNYSSELNVNALELDDSALYLCASSFPPGDTQYFGPGTRLTVL.

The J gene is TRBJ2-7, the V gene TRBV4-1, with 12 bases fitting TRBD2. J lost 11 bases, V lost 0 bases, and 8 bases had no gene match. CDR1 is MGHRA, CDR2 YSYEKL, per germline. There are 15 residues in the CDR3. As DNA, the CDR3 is TGCGCCAGCAGCCAAGAGACTAGCGGGAGCCACCCAGAGTACTTC. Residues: CASSQETSGSHPEYF.

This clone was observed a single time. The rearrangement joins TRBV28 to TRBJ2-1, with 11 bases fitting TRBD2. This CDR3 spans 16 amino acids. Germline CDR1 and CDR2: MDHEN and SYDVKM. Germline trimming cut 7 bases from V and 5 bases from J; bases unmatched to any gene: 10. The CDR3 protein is CASNPTGLAENNEQFF. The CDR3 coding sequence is TGTGCCAGCAACCCGACGGGACTAGCGGAGAACAATGAGCAGTTCTTC.

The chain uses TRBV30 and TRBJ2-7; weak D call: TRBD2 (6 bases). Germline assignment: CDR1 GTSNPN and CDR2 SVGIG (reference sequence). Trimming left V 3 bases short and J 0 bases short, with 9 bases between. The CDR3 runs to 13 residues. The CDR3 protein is CAWSSGSSYEQYF. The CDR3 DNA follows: TGTGCCTGGAGCTCCGGGAGCTCCTACGAGCAGTACTTC.

For the CDR3, the DNA is TGCAGCGTTGGGGGCGGGAAGACCTACGAGCAGTACTTC. It codes for CSVGGGKTYEQYF. J is TRBJ2-7 and V is TRBV29-1, with D tentatively TRBD2 (6 bases). CDR1 and CDR2 (germline): SQVTM, ANQGSEA. CDR3 length: 13 amino acids. V was trimmed by 4 bases and J by 2 bases, leaving 12 bases between them.

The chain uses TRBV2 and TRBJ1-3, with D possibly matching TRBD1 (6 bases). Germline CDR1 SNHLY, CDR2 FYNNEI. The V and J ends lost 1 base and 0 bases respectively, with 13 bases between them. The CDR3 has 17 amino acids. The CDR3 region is CASSEVGGGHSGNTIYF. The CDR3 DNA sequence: TGTGCCAGCAGTGAAGTGGGTGGGGGCCACTCTGGAAACACCATATATTTT.

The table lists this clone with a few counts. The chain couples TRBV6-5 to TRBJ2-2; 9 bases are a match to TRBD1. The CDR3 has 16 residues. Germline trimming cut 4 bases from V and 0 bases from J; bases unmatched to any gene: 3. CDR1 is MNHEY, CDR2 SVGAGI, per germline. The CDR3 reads CASSSRTGANTGELFF. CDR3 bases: TGTGCCAGCAGTTCTAGGACAGGGGCGAACACCGGGGAGCTGTTTTTT.

This CDR3 reads CASSHHRDKTYEQYF. CDR3 coding DNA: TGCGCCAGCAGCCACCACCGGGACAAAACCTACGAGCAGTACTTC. The chain has TRBV5-1 and TRBJ2-7; the D gene is possibly TRBD1 (6 bases). The germline V gene has CDR1 SGHRS and CDR2 YFSETQ. The CDR3 consists of 15 residues. The V gene lost 4 bases and the J gene lost 2 bases, with 16 bases spanning the gap.

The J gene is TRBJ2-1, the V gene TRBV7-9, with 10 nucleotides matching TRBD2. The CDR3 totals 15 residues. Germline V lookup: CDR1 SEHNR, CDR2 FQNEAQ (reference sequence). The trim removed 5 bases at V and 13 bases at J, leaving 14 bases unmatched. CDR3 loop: CASSPPGTRTSGQFF. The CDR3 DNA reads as TGTGCCAGCAGCCCGCCTGGCACCAGGACTAGCGGACAGTTCTTC.

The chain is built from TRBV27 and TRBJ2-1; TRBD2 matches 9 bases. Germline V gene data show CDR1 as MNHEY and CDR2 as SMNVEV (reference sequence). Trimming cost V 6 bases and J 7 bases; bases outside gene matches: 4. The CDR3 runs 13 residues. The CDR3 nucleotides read TGTGCCAGCAGCTGGACTAGCGCAAATGAGCAGTTCTTC. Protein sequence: CASSWTSANEQFF.

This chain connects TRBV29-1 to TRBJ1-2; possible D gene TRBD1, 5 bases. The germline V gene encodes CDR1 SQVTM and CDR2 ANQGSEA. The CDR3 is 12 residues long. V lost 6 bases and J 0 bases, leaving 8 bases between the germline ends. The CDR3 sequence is CSVSGSNYGYTF. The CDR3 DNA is TGCAGCGTCTCAGGGTCTAACTATGGCTACACCTTC.

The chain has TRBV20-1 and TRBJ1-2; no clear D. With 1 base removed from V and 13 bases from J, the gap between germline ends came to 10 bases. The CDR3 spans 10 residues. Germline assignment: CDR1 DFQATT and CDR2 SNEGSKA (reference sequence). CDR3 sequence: CSARVVSPTF. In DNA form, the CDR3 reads TGCAGTGCTAGAGTAGTATCGCCCACCTTC.

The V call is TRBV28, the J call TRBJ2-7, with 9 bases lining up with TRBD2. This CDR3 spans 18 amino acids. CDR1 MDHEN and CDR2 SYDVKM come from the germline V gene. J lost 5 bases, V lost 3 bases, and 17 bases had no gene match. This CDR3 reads CASSFKAGGRAVGDEQYF. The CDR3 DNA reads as TGTGCCAGCAGTTTTAAGGCGGGCGGGAGGGCCGTCGGTGACGAGCAGTACTTC.

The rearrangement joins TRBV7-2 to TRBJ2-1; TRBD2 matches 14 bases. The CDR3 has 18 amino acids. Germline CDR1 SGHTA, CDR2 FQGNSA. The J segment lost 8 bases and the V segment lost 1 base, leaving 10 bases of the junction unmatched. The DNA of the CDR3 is TGTGCCAGCAGCTTAGGATTACGACTAGCGGGAGGGTTGGATGAGCAGTTCTTC. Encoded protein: CASSLGLRLAGGLDEQFF.

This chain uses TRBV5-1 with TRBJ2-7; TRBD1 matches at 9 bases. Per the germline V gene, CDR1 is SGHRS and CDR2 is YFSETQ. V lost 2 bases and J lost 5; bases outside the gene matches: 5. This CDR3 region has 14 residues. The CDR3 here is CASSFGTGLDEQYF. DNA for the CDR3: TGCGCCAGCAGCTTCGGGACAGGGTTGGACGAGCAGTACTTC.

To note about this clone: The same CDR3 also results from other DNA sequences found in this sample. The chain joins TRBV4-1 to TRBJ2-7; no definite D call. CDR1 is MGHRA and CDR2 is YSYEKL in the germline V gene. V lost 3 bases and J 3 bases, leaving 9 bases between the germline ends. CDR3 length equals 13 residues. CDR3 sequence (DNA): TGCGCCAGCAGCCAGGAAAGAGGCTACGAGCAGTACTTC. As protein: CASSQERGYEQYF.

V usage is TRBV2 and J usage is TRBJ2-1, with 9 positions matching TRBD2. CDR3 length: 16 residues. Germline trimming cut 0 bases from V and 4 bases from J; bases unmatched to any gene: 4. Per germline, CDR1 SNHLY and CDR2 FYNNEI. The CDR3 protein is CASSEAAGGLYNEQFF. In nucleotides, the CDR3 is TGTGCCAGCAGTGAAGCGGCGGGGGGGTTATACAATGAGCAGTTCTTC.

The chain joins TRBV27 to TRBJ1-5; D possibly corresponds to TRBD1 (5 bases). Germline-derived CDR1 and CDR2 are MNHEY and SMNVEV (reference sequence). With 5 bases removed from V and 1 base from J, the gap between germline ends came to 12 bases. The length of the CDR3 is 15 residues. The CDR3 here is CASSLRGLSNQPQHF. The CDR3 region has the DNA TGTGCCAGCAGTCTAAGGGGACTGAGCAATCAGCCCCAGCATTTT.

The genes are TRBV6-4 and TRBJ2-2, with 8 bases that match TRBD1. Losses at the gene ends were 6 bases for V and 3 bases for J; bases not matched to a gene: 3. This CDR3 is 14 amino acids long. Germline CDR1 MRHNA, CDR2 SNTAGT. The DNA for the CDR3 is TGTGCCAGCAGGGCACAGGGGGACACCGGGGAGCTGTTTTTT. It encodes CASRAQGDTGELFF.

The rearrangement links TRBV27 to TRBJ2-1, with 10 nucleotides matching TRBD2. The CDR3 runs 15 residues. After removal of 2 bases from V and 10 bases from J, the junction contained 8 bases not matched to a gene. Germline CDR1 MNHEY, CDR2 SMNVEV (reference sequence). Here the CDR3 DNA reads TGTGCCAGCAGTTTACCAGCGGGAGGGCTTCGGGAGCAGTTCTTC. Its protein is CASSLPAGGLREQFF.

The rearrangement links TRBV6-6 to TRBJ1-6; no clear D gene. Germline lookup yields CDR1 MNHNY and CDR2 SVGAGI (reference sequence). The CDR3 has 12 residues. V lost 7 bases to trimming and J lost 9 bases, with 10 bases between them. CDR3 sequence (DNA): TGTGCCAGCAAAGTGGCATCTTCACCCCTCCACTTT. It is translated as CASKVASSPLHF.

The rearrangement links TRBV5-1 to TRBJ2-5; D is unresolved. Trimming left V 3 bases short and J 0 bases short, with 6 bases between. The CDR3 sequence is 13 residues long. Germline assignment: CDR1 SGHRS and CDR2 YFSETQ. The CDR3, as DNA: TGCGCCAGCAGCTCCGTGTACCAAGAGACCCAGTACTTC. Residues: CASSSVYQETQYF.

The CDR3 loop is CASLSSGANVLTF. The CDR3 region has the DNA TGTGCCAGTTTGAGCTCTGGGGCCAACGTCCTGACTTTC. The chain joins TRBV19 to TRBJ2-6; no clear D gene. Germline CDR1 is LNHDA and CDR2 is SQIVND (reference sequence). The CDR3 extends over 13 amino acids. Trimming took 8 bases from V and 0 from J, leaving 5 bases between them.

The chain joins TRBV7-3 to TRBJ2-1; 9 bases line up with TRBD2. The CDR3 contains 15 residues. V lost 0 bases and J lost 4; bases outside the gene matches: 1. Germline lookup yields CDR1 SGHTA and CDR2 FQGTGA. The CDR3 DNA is TGTGCCAGCAGCTTAACCAGCGGGGGGTACAATGAGCAGTTCTTC. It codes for CASSLTSGGYNEQFF.

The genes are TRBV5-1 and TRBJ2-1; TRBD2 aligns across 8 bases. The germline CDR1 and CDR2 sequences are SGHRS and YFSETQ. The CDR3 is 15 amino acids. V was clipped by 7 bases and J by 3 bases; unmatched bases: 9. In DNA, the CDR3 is TGCGCCAGCCACGGACCGGGAGGGATCTACAATGAGCAGTTCTTC. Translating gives CASHGPGGIYNEQFF.

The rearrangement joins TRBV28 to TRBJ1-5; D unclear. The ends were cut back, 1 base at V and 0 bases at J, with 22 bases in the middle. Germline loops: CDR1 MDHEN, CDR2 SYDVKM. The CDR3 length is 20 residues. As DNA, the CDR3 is TGTGCCAGCAGTTTATACGTCTTTTGGGAGGGCAGCCCTAGCAATCAGCCCCAGCATTTT. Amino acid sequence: CASSLYVFWEGSPSNQPQHF.

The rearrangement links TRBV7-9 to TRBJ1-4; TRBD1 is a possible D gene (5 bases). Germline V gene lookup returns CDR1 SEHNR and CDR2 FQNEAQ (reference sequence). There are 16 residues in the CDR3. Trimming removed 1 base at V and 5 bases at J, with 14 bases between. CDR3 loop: CASSLGYGRANEKLFF. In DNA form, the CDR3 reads TGTGCCAGCAGCTTAGGGTATGGCAGGGCAAATGAAAAACTGTTTTTT.

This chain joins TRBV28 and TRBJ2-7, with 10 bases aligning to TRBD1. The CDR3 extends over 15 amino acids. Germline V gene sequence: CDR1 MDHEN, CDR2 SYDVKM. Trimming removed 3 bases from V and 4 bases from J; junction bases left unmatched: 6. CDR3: CASSFAGTGVYEQYF. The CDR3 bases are TGTGCCAGCAGTTTCGCCGGGACAGGGGTTTACGAGCAGTACTTC.

Here the CDR3 reads CASSLAAGGSLEQYF. CDR3 nucleotide sequence: TGTGCCAGCAGCCTGGCGGCGGGGGGTAGTCTCGAGCAGTACTTC. V usage is TRBV5-8 and J usage is TRBJ2-7; 8 nucleotides line up with TRBD2. CDR3 size: 15 residues. Unmatched junction bases numbered 12, after V lost 4 bases and J lost 6 bases. Germline V lookup: CDR1 SGHTS, CDR2 YDEGEE.

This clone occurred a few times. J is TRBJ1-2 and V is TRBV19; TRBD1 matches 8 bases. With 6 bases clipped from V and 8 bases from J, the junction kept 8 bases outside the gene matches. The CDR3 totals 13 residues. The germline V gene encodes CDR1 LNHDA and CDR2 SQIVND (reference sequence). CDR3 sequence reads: CASSRQGSWGYTF. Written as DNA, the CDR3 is TGTGCCAGTAGCCGACAGGGGTCATGGGGCTACACCTTC.

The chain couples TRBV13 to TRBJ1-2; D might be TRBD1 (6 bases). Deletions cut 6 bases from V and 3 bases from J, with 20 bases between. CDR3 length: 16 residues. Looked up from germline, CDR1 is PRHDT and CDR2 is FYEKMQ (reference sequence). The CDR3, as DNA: TGTGCCAGCAGTCGCGAGAGGGGGGGCGTAGACTATGGCTACACCTTC. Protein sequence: CASSRERGGVDYGYTF. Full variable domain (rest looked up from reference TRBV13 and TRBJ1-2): AAGVIQSPRHLIKEKRETATLKCYPIPRHDTVYWYQQGPGQDPQFLISFYEKMQSDKGSIPDRFSAQQFSDYHSELNMSSLELGDSALYFCASSRERGGVDYGYTFGSGTRLTVV.